The entry that follows covers one TCR beta chain sequence. Its antigen is currently unknown. The record originates from a study of OX40 agonist ivuxolimab in advanced cancers. Study-level points and caveats: Dose levels from 0.1 to 3.0 mg/kg saw CD4+ and CD8+ blood T cells expand clonally by week 6.

Here immunoSEQ multiplex PCR was the method, and the copy in TCRdb shows in-frame clones only, minus some. The table includes some 25,000 clones, roughly 71% detected once. This CDR3 is built from 16 residues. CDR1 is LGHNA and CDR2 is YNFKEQ in the germline V gene. Trimming cost V 3 bases and J 5 bases, with 20 bases left between them. The V gene is TRBV4-2, the J gene TRBJ2-7, with D possibly called TRBD1 or TRBD2 (5 bases each). This clonotype was obtained from an adult with an advanced solid tumor such as melanoma, head and neck, liver or kidney cancer. The sequencing here drew on CD4+ or CD8+ T cells sorted from blood, taken in a trial of the OX40 agonist ivuxolimab. DNA for the CDR3: TGTGCCAGCAGCCAGAACCCCCGGAGCCGGGGCCACGAGCAGTACTTC. As protein: CASSQNPRSRGHEQYF.